This T cell receptor (beta chain) was observed in a study of blood T cell repertoires in COVID-19. The V end lost 4 bases, the J end lost 5 bases, and 11 bases lay between the germline ends. From germline, CDR1 is MNHEY and CDR2 SVGAGI. There are 13 residues in the CDR3. Repertoires were generated with immunoSEQ multiplex PCR, while TCRdb's copy carries only in-frame clones and drops some. Counted here are almost 300,000 clones, roughly 90% occurring once; the ten biggest clones make up over 8.5%. The TCR sequence derives from a woman aged 30 to 39 with COVID-19, enrolled during active disease. Sequencing used peripheral blood. This sequence joins TRBV6-5 and TRBJ1-2; TRBD1 might be the D (5 bases). DNA for the CDR3: TGTGCCAGCAGTTGGACACCGATTTATGGCTACACCTTC. Translation gives CASSWTPIYGYTF.